The clone carrying this TCR beta chain has a count of ten or more. This record belongs to a study of glioma-infiltrating T cells. Study summary: WHO grade II oligodendrogliomas or astrocytomas, plus non-recurrent WHO grade IV glioblastomas, were sampled.

TCR alpha and beta CDR3 regions were amplified from RNA using iRepertoire nested multiplex PCR. TCRdb independently ran MiXCR on the multiplex PCR reads; one entry per CDR3 protein. The table lists more than 300,000 distinct CDR3 sequences, less than 50% of them singletons. This TCR was recovered from a human donor with low-grade glioma or glioblastoma, undergoing nonglioma brain surgery, or in good health (not recorded which). Sequencing was done on a sample of glioma tissue, nonneoplastic brain tissue, or PBMCs (not recorded which).

The CDR3 bases are TGTGCCAGCAGATCCAGGGTAACCCGCGATACGCAGTATTTT. Translated: CASRSRVTRDTQYF. The chain uses TRBV6-2 or TRBV6-3 and TRBJ2-3, with D perhaps TRBD1 (5 bases). The length of the CDR3 is 14 residues. Germline assignment: CDR1 MNHEY and CDR2 SVGEGT. V shed 6 bases and J shed 6 bases, with 16 bases lying between them.